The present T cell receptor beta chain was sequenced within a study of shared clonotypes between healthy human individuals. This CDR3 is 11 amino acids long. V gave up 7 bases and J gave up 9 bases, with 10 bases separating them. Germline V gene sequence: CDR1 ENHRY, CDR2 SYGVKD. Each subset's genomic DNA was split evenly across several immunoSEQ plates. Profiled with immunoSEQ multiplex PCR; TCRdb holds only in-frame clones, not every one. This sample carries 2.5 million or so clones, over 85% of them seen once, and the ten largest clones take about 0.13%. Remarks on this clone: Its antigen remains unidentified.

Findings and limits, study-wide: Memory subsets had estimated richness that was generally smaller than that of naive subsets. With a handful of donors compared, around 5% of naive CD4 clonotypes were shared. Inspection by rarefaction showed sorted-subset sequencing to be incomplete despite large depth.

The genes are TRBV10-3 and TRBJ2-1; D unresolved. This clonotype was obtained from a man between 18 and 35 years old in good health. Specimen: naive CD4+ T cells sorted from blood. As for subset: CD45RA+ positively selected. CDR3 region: CAITEGSEQFF. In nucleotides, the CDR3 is TGTGCCATCACCGAAGGAAGTGAGCAGTTCTTC.